This passage covers 22 T cell receptor beta chains from one sample sequenced in a study of PD-L1 blockade in urothelial cancer. Time point specified: pretreatment peripheral blood. This table comes from immunoSEQ multiplex PCR, and its TCRdb copy is limited to in-frame clones, with some not included. The sample carries roughly 67,000 clones, 86% recorded once. The material was PBMCs, obtained around atezolizumab (anti-PD-L1) treatment. Receptors originate from a man aged 60-69 years with urothelial cancer.

The chain joins TRBV7-2 to TRBJ2-3; 13 bases agree with TRBD2. Germline V lookup: CDR1 SGHTA, CDR2 FQGNSA. CDR3 length equals 15 residues. V lost 5 bases and J lost 5; bases outside the gene matches: 4. The DNA for the CDR3 is TGTGCCAGCAGCATACTAGCGGGGGGGCAAGATACGCAGTATTTT. Translated: CASSILAGGQDTQYF.

The rearrangement joins TRBV19 to TRBJ2-5; D perhaps matches TRBD1 (5 bases). The CDR3 has 13 residues. The germline V and J ends were trimmed by 3 bases and 4 bases, with 9 bases remaining between them. Germline loops: CDR1 LNHDA, CDR2 SQIVND (reference sequence). CDR3 nucleotides: TGTGCCAGTAGTATTAAGGGGATAGAGACCCAGTACTTC. Amino acid sequence: CASSIKGIETQYF.

The rearrangement links TRBV18 to TRBJ2-1; D is perhaps TRBD2 (6 bases). Trimming pared 0 bases from V and 2 bases from J, leaving 11 bases between. The CDR3 contains 16 residues. The germline gives CDR1 KGHSH, CDR2 LQKENI. CDR3 sequence: CASSPPAGIPYNEQFF. The CDR3 DNA is TGTGCCAGCTCACCACCGGCGGGGATCCCCTACAATGAGCAGTTCTTC. The full variable domain, with the rest looked up from reference TRBV18 and TRBJ2-1, is NAGVMQNPRHLVRRRGQEARLRCSPMKGHSHVYWYRQLPEEGLKFMVYLQKENIIDESGMPKERFSAEFPKEGPSILRIQQVVRGDSAAYFCASSPPAGIPYNEQFFGPGTRLTVL.

The chain links TRBV9 to TRBJ2-1, with TRBD1 as a possible D gene (6 bases). Trimming stripped 4 bases from V and 6 bases from J, with 17 bases between. Germline-derived CDR1 and CDR2 are SGDLS and YYNGEE. The CDR3 is made up of 15 amino acids. CDR3 coding DNA: TGTGCCAGCAGCCCGGGTTTAGGACAGATCAATGAGCAGTTCTTC. Its translation is CASSPGLGQINEQFF.

This chain connects TRBV5-6 to TRBJ2-6; weak D call: TRBD1 (6 bases). The CDR3 extends over 19 amino acids. Germline loops: CDR1 SGHDT, CDR2 YYEEEE. The germline V and J ends were trimmed by 6 bases and 0 bases, with 22 bases remaining between them. The CDR3 protein is CASNLRGPGQISGANVLTF. The CDR3 nucleotides are TGTGCCAGCAACCTCAGGGGTCCAGGGCAGATCTCTGGGGCCAACGTCCTGACTTTC.

The chain recombines TRBV9 with TRBJ2-1, with TRBD2 matching 9 bases. Germline CDR1 is SGDLS and CDR2 is YYNGEE. Trimming at V came to 0 bases and at J to 10 bases, leaving 8 bases not matched to a gene. This CDR3 is 15 amino acids long. CDR3 in DNA: TGTGCCAGCAGCGTAGTAGGTAGCGGGGGTGAGGAGCAGTTCTTC. Translation: CASSVVGSGGEEQFF.

V is TRBV7-3 and J is TRBJ1-2; 12 positions match TRBD1. CDR1 SGHTA and CDR2 FQGTGA come from the germline V gene. V gave up 4 bases and J gave up 2 bases; unmatched junction bases: 8. This CDR3 spans 17 amino acids. DNA of the CDR3: TGTGCCAGCAGCTCTACGGGACAGGGGGCTTTAAACTATGGCTACACCTTC. This codes for CASSSTGQGALNYGYTF.

This clone appeared once. V usage is TRBV5-6 and J usage is TRBJ1-2, with TRBD1 identical over 7 bases. The length of the CDR3 is 15 residues. With 4 bases clipped from V and 5 bases from J, the junction kept 11 bases outside the gene matches. Germline V CDR1 and CDR2: SGHDT, YYEEEE. This CDR3 reads CASSVLPETGYGYTF. The DNA for the CDR3 is TGTGCCAGCAGCGTTTTACCCGAGACAGGGTATGGCTACACCTTC.

The CDR3 here is CASTPLSSGGPYEQYF. Here the CDR3 DNA reads TGTGCCAGCACCCCATTATCTAGCGGGGGCCCCTACGAGCAGTACTTC. The chain couples TRBV13 to TRBJ2-7; the match to TRBD2 covers 10 bases. The CDR3 loop spans 16 amino acids. V gave up 7 bases and J gave up 2 bases; unmatched junction bases: 11. Germline V gene data show CDR1 as PRHDT and CDR2 as FYEKMQ (reference sequence).

This clone showed up just once. The genes are TRBV27 and TRBJ2-5; TRBD1 might be the D (5 bases). Germline V gene data show CDR1 as MNHEY and CDR2 as SMNVEV (reference sequence). V was trimmed by 1 base and J by 7 bases, leaving 16 bases between them. This CDR3 has 15 residues. CDR3 region: CASSLLYGSQGTQYF. The DNA of the CDR3 is TGTGCCAGCAGTTTATTGTACGGGTCCCAGGGGACCCAGTACTTC.

This clone was seen a few times. This chain links TRBV5-4 with TRBJ1-4; 8 bases align to TRBD1. The CDR3 covers 14 residues. Germline V gene data show CDR1 as SGHNT and CDR2 as YYREEE (reference sequence). The junction had 7 bases not matched to a gene; V was cut back by 7 bases and J by 5 bases. CDR3 sequence: CASHTTGENEKLFF. CDR3 nucleotide sequence: TGTGCCAGCCACACGACAGGGGAGAATGAAAAACTGTTTTTT.

The chain has TRBV20-1 and TRBJ1-1; D is uncertain. CDR3 length: 11 amino acids. V was pared by 1 base and J by 4 bases, with 4 bases between. Germline V gene data show CDR1 as DFQATT and CDR2 as SNEGSKA (reference sequence). In nucleotides, the CDR3 is TGCAGTGCTAGAGGCGCCACTGAAGCTTTCTTT. Amino acids: CSARGATEAFF.

The chain carries TRBV11-3 and TRBJ1-1; 7 positions agree with TRBD1. In germline, CDR1 is SGHNT, CDR2 YENEEA. This CDR3 spans 16 amino acids. The V segment lost 2 bases and the J segment 4 bases; nucleotides outside the gene matches: 10. CDR3 DNA: TGTGCCAGCAGCTTAAGGTCTCAGCCAGGGGGCACTGAAGCTTTCTTT. Its translation: CASSLRSQPGGTEAFF.

CDR3 amino acids: CASMRETQYF. CDR3 DNA sequence: TGTGCCAGCATGAGGGAGACCCAGTACTTC. The J gene is TRBJ2-5, the V gene TRBV28; D remains unclear. V lost 7 bases to trimming and J lost 5 bases, with 5 bases between them. The CDR3 sequence is 10 residues long. In germline, CDR1 is MDHEN, CDR2 SYDVKM.

Details on this clone: The junction departs from the called germline gene at one end, perhaps through a read error. J is TRBJ2-3 and V is TRBV4-3; 9 nucleotides align to TRBD1. Germline CDR1 LGHNA, CDR2 YSLEER. CDR3 length: 14 residues. Written as DNA, the CDR3 is TGCGCCAGCAGCCAACCATCGGAACAGGGGGCAGTTGTTTTT. Translation: CASSQPSEQGAVVF.

The chain carries TRBV27 and TRBJ2-1, with a tentative D call TRBD2 (5 bases). The CDR3 runs to 13 residues. Germline-derived CDR1 and CDR2 are MNHEY and SMNVEV (reference sequence). The V gene lost 6 bases and the J gene lost 2 bases, with 8 bases spanning the gap. The CDR3 region has the DNA TGTGCCAGCAGGAGCGGCCCCTACAATGAGCAGTTCTTC. Translation gives CASRSGPYNEQFF.

The rearrangement joins TRBV9 to TRBJ1-5; no clear D. The CDR3 is made up of 16 amino acids. The V gene's germline CDR1 is SGDLS and CDR2 YYNGEE. V lost 2 bases and J lost 1, with 13 bases in between. For the CDR3, the DNA is TGTGCCAGCAGCGTCAGGAGCGGACGGAGCAATCAGCCCCAGCATTTT. It yields the protein CASSVRSGRSNQPQHF.

This clone is a singleton in its sample. The gene calls are TRBV11-3 and TRBJ2-5, with 14 bases that match TRBD2. The J segment lost 5 bases and the V segment lost 1 base, leaving 6 bases of the junction unmatched. Germline assignment: CDR1 SGHNT and CDR2 YENEEA. The CDR3 spans 17 residues. The CDR3 here is CASSLGLAGGLGETQYF. In DNA form, the CDR3 reads TGTGCCAGCAGCTTAGGACTAGCGGGGGGGCTCGGTGAGACCCAGTACTTC. The whole variable domain, filled in from reference TRBV11-3 and TRBJ2-5, reads EAGVVQSPRYKIIEKKQPVAFWCNPISGHNTLYWYLQNLGQGPELLIRYENEEAVDDSQLPKDRFSAERLKGVDSTLKIQPAELGDSAVYLCASSLGLAGGLGETQYFGPGTRLLVL.

The chain recombines TRBV4-1 with TRBJ2-3, with 13 bases lining up with TRBD2. Germline V gives CDR1 MGHRA, CDR2 YSYEKL. After removal of 0 bases from V and 1 base from J, the junction contained 7 bases not matched to a gene. This CDR3 comprises 19 residues. The CDR3 is CASSQDARGLAGGTDTQYF. CDR3 nucleotide sequence: TGCGCCAGCAGCCAAGATGCGCGAGGACTAGCGGGGGGCACAGATACGCAGTATTTT.

The CDR3 DNA sequence: TGTGCCAGCAGCAGATTCAGGGAACAGAACACTGAAGCTTTCTTT. It is translated as CASSRFREQNTEAFF. This sequence joins TRBV5-8 and TRBJ1-1; maybe TRBD1 (5 bases). The CDR3 has 15 residues. V lost 4 bases, J lost 1 base, and 14 bases lay in between. Germline V CDR1 and CDR2: SGHTS, YDEGEE.

The J gene is TRBJ1-4, the V gene TRBV19; TRBD1 aligns across 9 bases. V trimming: 5 bases; J trimming: 3 bases; junction bases outside the gene matches: 4. The CDR3 runs 15 residues. Germline-derived CDR1 and CDR2 are LNHDA and SQIVND (reference sequence). The CDR3 here is CASSLTGGPNEKLFF. The CDR3 nucleotides read TGTGCCAGTAGTTTAACAGGGGGCCCTAATGAAAAACTGTTTTTT.

CDR3 protein: CASSPPGTGIQAEQFF. DNA for the CDR3: TGCGCCAGCAGCCCGCCGGGGACAGGGATCCAGGCTGAGCAGTTCTTC. This chain links TRBV5-1 with TRBJ2-1; 9 nucleotides line up with TRBD1. The CDR3 totals 16 residues. The V gene's germline CDR1 is SGHRS and CDR2 YFSETQ. V trimming: 4 bases; J trimming: 9 bases; junction bases outside the gene matches: 14.